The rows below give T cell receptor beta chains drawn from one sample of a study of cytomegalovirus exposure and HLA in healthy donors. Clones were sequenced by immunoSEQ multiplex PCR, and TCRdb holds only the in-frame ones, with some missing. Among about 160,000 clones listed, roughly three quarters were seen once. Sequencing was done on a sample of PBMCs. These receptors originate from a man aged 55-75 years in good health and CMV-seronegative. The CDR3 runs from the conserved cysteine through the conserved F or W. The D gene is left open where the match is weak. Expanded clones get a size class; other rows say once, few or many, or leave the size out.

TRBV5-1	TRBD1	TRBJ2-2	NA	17	CASSSRLRTGPTGELFF	TGCGCCAGCAGCTCCCGACTTCGGACAGGGCCCACCGGGGAGCTGTTTTTT
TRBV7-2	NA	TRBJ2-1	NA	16	CASSTGRGSAYNEQFF	TGTGCCAGCAGTACCGGAAGGGGGAGTGCCTACAATGAGCAGTTCTTC
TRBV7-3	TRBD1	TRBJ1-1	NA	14	CASSSGQGNTEAFF	TGTGCCAGCAGCTCCGGACAGGGGAACACTGAAGCTTTCTTT
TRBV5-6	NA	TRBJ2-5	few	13	CASSLAKYETQYF	TGTGCCAGCAGCTTGGCTAAGTATGAGACCCAGTACTTC
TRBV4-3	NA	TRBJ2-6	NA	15	CASSQEIQAANVLTF	TGCGCCAGCAGCCAAGAAATTCAGGCCGCCAACGTCCTGACTTTC
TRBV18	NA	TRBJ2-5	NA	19	CASSSLGGQSVGSQETQYF	TGTGCCAGCTCTTCATTGGGGGGACAGAGTGTGGGGAGTCAAGAGACCCAGTACTTC
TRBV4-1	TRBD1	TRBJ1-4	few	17	CASSQDDYGTVNEKLFF	TGCGCCAGCAGCCAAGATGATTATGGGACAGTTAATGAAAAACTGTTTTTT
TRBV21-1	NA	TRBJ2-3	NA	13	CASSKTRPHTQYF	TGTGCCAGCAGCAAAACACGTCCGCATACGCAGTATTTT
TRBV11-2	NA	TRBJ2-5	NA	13	CASSFGRFETQYF	TGTGCCAGCAGCTTTGGGAGGTTCGAGACCCAGTACTTC
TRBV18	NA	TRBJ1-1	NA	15	CASRYPRTTNTEAFF	TGTGCCAGCCGTTACCCTAGGACTACGAACACTGAAGCTTTCTTT
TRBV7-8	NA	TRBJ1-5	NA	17	CASSLRSVGRPNQPQHF	TGTGCCAGCAGCTTAAGGTCGGTAGGGAGGCCCAATCAGCCCCAGCATTTT
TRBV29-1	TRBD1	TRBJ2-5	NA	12	CSVGQESGEQYF	TGCAGCGTGGGACAGGAATCGGGGGAGCAGTACTTC
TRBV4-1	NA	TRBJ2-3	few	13	CASSQVRLDTQYF	TGCGCCAGCAGCCAAGTCAGACTTGATACGCAGTATTTT
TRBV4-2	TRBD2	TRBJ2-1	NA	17	CASSHSLMGTSGSEQFF	TGTGCCAGCAGCCACTCCCTAATGGGGACTAGCGGGTCTGAGCAGTTCTTC
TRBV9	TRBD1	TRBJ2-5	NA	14	CASSVATGTATQYF	TGTGCCAGCAGCGTAGCTACTGGGACAGCTACCCAGTACTTC
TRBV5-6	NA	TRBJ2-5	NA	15	CASSSYDPARETQYF	TGTGCCAGCAGCTCTTACGACCCGGCGCGGGAGACCCAGTACTTC
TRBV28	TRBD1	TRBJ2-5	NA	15	CASPPSDRVLETQYF	TGTGCCTCGCCCCCCTCGGACAGGGTTCTAGAGACCCAGTACTTC
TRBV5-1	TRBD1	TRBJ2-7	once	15	CASSSSGTGFYEQYF	TGCGCCAGCAGCTCGTCCGGGACAGGATTCTACGAGCAGTACTTC
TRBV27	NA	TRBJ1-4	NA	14	CASSLSGRKEKLFF	TGTGCCAGCAGTTTATCAGGGAGGAAGGAAAAACTGTTTTTT
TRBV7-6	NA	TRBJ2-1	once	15	CASSFVPGGNNEQFF	TGTGCCAGCAGCTTTGTACCGGGGGGCAACAATGAGCAGTTCTTC
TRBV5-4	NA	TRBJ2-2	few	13	CASLAVNTGELFF	TGTGCCAGCCTAGCAGTGAACACCGGGGAGCTGTTTTTT
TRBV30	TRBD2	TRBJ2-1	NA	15	CAWSVSLAGVSEQFF	TGTGCCTGGAGTGTATCCCTAGCGGGGGTATCGGAGCAGTTCTTC
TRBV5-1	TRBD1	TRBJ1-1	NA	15	CASSFLGTGGTEAFF	TGCGCCAGCAGCTTTTTAGGGACAGGGGGAACTGAAGCTTTCTTT
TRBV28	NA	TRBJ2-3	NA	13	CASSTALLDTQYF	TGTGCCAGCAGTACAGCCCTACTGGATACGCAGTATTTT
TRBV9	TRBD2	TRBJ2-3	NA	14	CASSGGGRTDTQYF	TGTGCCAGCAGCGGCGGGGGGCGGACAGATACGCAGTATTTT
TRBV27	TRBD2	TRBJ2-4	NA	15	CASSLLAGARNIQYF	TGTGCCAGCAGTCTTCTAGCGGGAGCCCGAAACATTCAGTACTTC
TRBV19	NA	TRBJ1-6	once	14	CASSINFDRGGLHF	TGTGCCAGTAGTATAAACTTTGACCGCGGGGGCCTCCACTTT
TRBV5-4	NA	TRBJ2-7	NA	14	CASSLTVFGDEQYF	TGTGCCAGCAGCTTGACGGTTTTCGGTGACGAGCAGTACTTC
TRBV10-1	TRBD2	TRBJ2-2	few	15	CASSDQREPTGELFF	TGCGCCAGCAGTGACCAGCGGGAACCCACCGGGGAGCTGTTTTTT
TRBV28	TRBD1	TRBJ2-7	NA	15	CASSLMGQGAYEQYF	TGTGCCAGCAGTTTAATGGGACAGGGGGCCTACGAGCAGTACTTC
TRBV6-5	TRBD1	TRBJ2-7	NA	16	CASSYWGQGSSYEQYF	TGTGCCAGCAGTTACTGGGGACAGGGGAGCTCCTACGAGCAGTACTTC
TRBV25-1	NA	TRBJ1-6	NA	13	CAATGVYNSPLHF	TGTGCCGCGACGGGGGTCTATAATTCACCCCTCCACTTT
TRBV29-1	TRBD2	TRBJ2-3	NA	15	CSVAGTSGVTDTQYF	TGCAGCGTTGCCGGGACTAGCGGGGTCACAGATACGCAGTATTTT
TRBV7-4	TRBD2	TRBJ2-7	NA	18	CASSLDLAGARTSYEQYF	TGTGCCAGCAGCTTAGACCTAGCGGGGGCCCGGACCTCCTACGAGCAGTACTTC
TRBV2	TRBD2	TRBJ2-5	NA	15	CASILAGGNQETQYF	TGTGCCAGCATACTAGCGGGGGGGAACCAAGAGACCCAGTACTTC
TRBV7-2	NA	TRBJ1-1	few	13	CASSLDSGREAFF	TGTGCCAGCAGCTTAGATTCAGGGCGGGAAGCTTTCTTT
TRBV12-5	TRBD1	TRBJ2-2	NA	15	CASGLSTGGTGELFF	TGTGCTAGTGGTTTGTCGACAGGGGGCACCGGGGAGCTGTTTTTT
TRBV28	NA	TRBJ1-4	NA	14	CASRIQGYNEKLFF	TGTGCCAGCAGAATACAGGGTTATAATGAAAAACTGTTTTTT
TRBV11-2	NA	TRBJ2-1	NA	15	CASSAGGGSYNEQFF	TGTGCCAGCAGCGCAGGGGGAGGCTCCTACAATGAGCAGTTCTTC
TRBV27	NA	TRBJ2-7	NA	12	CASRPRPGEQYF	TGTGCCAGCAGGCCCCGGCCCGGGGAGCAGTACTTC
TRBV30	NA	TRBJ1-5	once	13	CAWSGSSNQPQHF	TGTGCCTGGAGCGGGAGTAGCAATCAGCCCCAGCATTTT
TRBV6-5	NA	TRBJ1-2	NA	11	CASYRDYGYTF	TGTGCCAGTTACAGAGACTATGGCTACACCTTC
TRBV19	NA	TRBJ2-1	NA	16	CASSSRGIGTYNEQFF	TGTGCCAGTAGTTCTCGCGGTATCGGCACCTACAATGAGCAGTTCTTC
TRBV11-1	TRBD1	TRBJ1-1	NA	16	CASSFQYRGWNTEAFF	TGTGCCAGCAGCTTCCAGTACAGGGGCTGGAACACTGAAGCTTTCTTT
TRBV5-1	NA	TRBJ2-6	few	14	CASSTGPGANVLTF	TGCGCCAGCTCGACAGGTCCAGGGGCCAACGTCCTGACTTTC
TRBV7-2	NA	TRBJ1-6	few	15	CASSLMPVSNSPLHF	TGTGCCAGCAGCTTAATGCCAGTATCTAATTCACCCCTCCACTTT
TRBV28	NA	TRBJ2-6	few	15	CASKPRGSGANVLTF	TGTGCCAGCAAACCCAGGGGCTCTGGGGCCAACGTCCTGACTTTC
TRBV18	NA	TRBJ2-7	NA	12	CASSPDRTEQYF	TGTGCCAGCTCACCAGACAGAACCGAGCAGTACTTC
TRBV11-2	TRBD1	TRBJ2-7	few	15	CASSEGQGLSYEQYF	TGTGCCAGCAGCGAGGGACAGGGCCTCTCCTACGAGCAGTACTTC
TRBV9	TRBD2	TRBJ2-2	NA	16	CASSVRLAGGSGELFF	TGTGCCAGCAGCGTCAGACTAGCGGGGGGGTCCGGGGAGCTGTTTTTT
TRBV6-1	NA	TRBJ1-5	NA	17	CASSDLPGENSNQPQHF	TGTGCCAGCAGTGACTTACCAGGGGAGAATAGCAATCAGCCCCAGCATTTT
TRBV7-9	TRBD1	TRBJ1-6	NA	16	CSSSSQTGTGGSPLHF	TGTTCCAGCAGCTCACAAACCGGGACAGGGGGTTCACCCCTCCACTTT
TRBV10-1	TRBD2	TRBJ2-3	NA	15	CASRNGLVLTDTQYF	TGCGCCAGCAGGAACGGACTAGTACTCACAGATACGCAGTATTTT
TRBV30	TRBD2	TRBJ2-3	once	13	CAWVAGARDTQYF	TGTGCCTGGGTAGCGGGTGCAAGAGATACGCAGTATTTT